This T cell receptor beta chain was observed in a study of T-cell memory formation after mild COVID-19. For the study at large: Largely, the TCR clusters proved donor specific. Whole-study findings and limits: From day 15 to 85, contracting clones were balanced between CD4 and CD8, whereas later expanders leaned toward CD4+. The pre-infection memory compartment contained some responding clones, suggesting cross-reactive memory joined. Largely, contracting CD4+ clones fell within CM and EM, and contracting CD8+ clones within EMRA.

TCRdb redid the calling of the 5' RACE reads with MiXCR, one entry per CDR3 protein. The table includes about 450,000 distinct CDR3 sequences, 20% to 25% detected once. CDR3 length equals 12 residues. Germline V gene sequence: CDR1 SQVTM, CDR2 ANQGSEA. V was clipped by 8 bases and J by 6 bases, with 17 bases between them. This clonotype was counted between two and nine times. Its cognate antigen is unknown. The sample taken for sequencing was PBMCs or a T cell subset sorted from them (not recorded which). The receptor was derived from an adult woman who had mild COVID-19 (a few samples of this study predate the infection). Cell type and time point are not known. V is TRBV29-1 and J is TRBJ2-7; the D gene is possibly TRBD1 (6 bases). In nucleotides, the CDR3 is TGCAGCACGCGACAGGAGTCGAGCGAGCAGTACTTC. This codes for CSTRQESSEQYF.